The T cell receptor (beta chain) described here comes from a study of graft-versus-host responses after intestinal transplantation. In the study overall: Every recipient had anti-thymocyte globulin induction and around 3 years of tacrolimus plus steroids. Overall study results and limits: Among recipient marrow samples, GvH clones were found; some appeared first in ileum or blood. Early post-transplant HvG declines tracked with peak circulating GvH clone levels.

Concerning this clone itself: The antigen is unknown.

There are 16 residues in the CDR3. Germline-derived CDR1 and CDR2 are MNHEY and SVGAGI. V was cut by 2 bases and J by 0 bases, with 11 bases left in between. TCRdb's copy holds only in-frame clones and misses some; the assay was immunoSEQ multiplex PCR. The sample holds 140,000 or so clones, nearly 95% seen once. This sequence joins TRBV6-5 and TRBJ1-3; TRBD1 might be the D (6 bases). Here the sequenced sample was unstimulated CD4+ T cells sorted from spleen or lymph node cells, taken before intestinal transplant. The source is a human donor who received an intestinal transplant. The CDR3 DNA reads TGTGCCAGCAGTTACGCCGGACAGCACTCTGGAAACACCATATATTTT. Protein: CASSYAGQHSGNTIYF.